Listed here is a single T cell receptor (beta chain). The antigen is not known. The data were taken from a study of cytomegalovirus exposure and HLA in healthy donors. Overall study context: Researchers previously reported finding roughly 120 million unique TCR beta sequences from 170 million or so T cells. Approximately 81% of roughly 400 genotyped donors fell in the Caucasian-associated ancestry cluster.

With 60 Vbeta and 13 Jbeta primers, the PCR was carried out. TCRdb keeps only in-frame clones here, not all; method: immunoSEQ multiplex PCR. Among under 200,000 clones listed, roughly 70% were seen once. CDR1 is MGHRA, CDR2 YSYEKL, per germline. V gave up 5 bases and J gave up 2 bases, with 9 bases separating them. The CDR3 contains 14 residues. General observations from the study: Researchers reported in a later analysis that a missense DCLRE1C variant was tied to TCR beta V- and J-gene trimming. Among donors in an Asian-associated ancestry cluster, a later analysis reportedly found fewer N-insertions than the roughly 700-donor mean.

The chain has TRBV4-1 and TRBJ1-4; D gene uncertain. The sequenced sample was PBMCs. This clonotype originated in a woman in her thirties or forties in good health and CMV-seropositive. The CDR3 sequence is CASSFFATNEKLFF. The CDR3 DNA reads TGCGCCAGCAGCTTCTTTGCGACTAATGAAAAACTGTTTTTT.